Listed below are T cell receptor beta chains from one sample, sequenced in a study of T cells after posttransplantation cyclophosphamide. The assay was immunoSEQ multiplex PCR, and TCRdb's table has in-frame clones only and misses some. Listed here are about 25,000 clones without any singletons, the top ten holding over 1.3%. The sequenced sample consisted of PBMCs. Receptors were obtained from a man in his forties or fifties in good health, CMV-negative, and a related stem cell transplant donor. Both conserved end residues are part of each CDR3. The order of the fields is V gene, J gene, clone size, D gene, CDR3 DNA, CDR3 protein. D genes are given only for firm matches. The size of a clone is reported for some rows only, either as once, few or many, or as a class for expanded clones.

v_gene: TRBV6-5
j_gene: TRBJ2-1
abundance: many
d_gene: .
CDR3nt: TGTGCCAGCAGTTACTCGATCCTAGGTCCTGAGCAGTTCTTC
CDR3aa: CASSYSILGPEQFF

v_gene: TRBV29-1
j_gene: TRBJ2-7
abundance: few
d_gene: TRBD2
CDR3nt: TGCAGCGTTAGCGGGAGGGCCGTTTTCGAGCAGTACTTC
CDR3aa: CSVSGRAVFEQYF

v_gene: TRBV27
j_gene: TRBJ2-7
abundance: many
d_gene: .
CDR3nt: TGTGCCAGCAGTTTACCCGTCTACGAGCAGTACTTC
CDR3aa: CASSLPVYEQYF

v_gene: TRBV6-4
j_gene: TRBJ2-3
abundance: many
d_gene: TRBD2
CDR3nt: TGTGCCAGCAGAGGGACTAGCGGATCAACAGATACGCAGTATTTT
CDR3aa: CASRGTSGSTDTQYF

v_gene: TRBV2
j_gene: TRBJ2-2
abundance: many
d_gene: TRBD1
CDR3nt: TGTGCCAGCAGTGGCGGGACAGGCCTCACCGGGGAGCTGTTTTTT
CDR3aa: CASSGGTGLTGELFF

v_gene: TRBV7-9
j_gene: TRBJ2-1
abundance: many
d_gene: TRBD2
CDR3nt: TGTGCCAGCAGACCTACTAGCGGGAGGGCGCCCTACAATGAGCAGTTCTTC
CDR3aa: CASRPTSGRAPYNEQFF

v_gene: TRBV19
j_gene: TRBJ1-1
abundance: many
d_gene: TRBD1
CDR3nt: TGTGCCAGTTGGCAGGGGGCGAGGTATAATGAAGCTTTCTTT
CDR3aa: CASWQGARYNEAFF

v_gene: TRBV10-3
j_gene: TRBJ2-5
abundance: many
d_gene: .
CDR3nt: TGTGCCATCGGCGGGGTCCAAGAGACCCAGTACTTC
CDR3aa: CAIGGVQETQYF

v_gene: TRBV6-1
j_gene: TRBJ2-5
abundance: many
d_gene: .
CDR3nt: TGTGCGAGCAGTTTGGGGGCAGGAGAGACCCAGTACTTC
CDR3aa: CASSLGAGETQYF

v_gene: TRBV2
j_gene: TRBJ1-5
abundance: many
d_gene: .
CDR3nt: TGTGCCAGCAGTGAATTAAGGACAGGCAATCAGCCCCAGCATTTT
CDR3aa: CASSELRTGNQPQHF

v_gene: TRBV5-1
j_gene: TRBJ2-5
abundance: .
d_gene: .
CDR3nt: TGCGCCAGCAGCGAAAGACCGGTAGCGCAAGAGACCCAGTACTTC
CDR3aa: CASSERPVAQETQYF

v_gene: TRBV27
j_gene: TRBJ1-5
abundance: many
d_gene: .
CDR3nt: TGTGCCAGCAGTTTAAGCTGGTCTCAGCCCCAGCATTTT
CDR3aa: CASSLSWSQPQHF

v_gene: TRBV21-1
j_gene: TRBJ1-1
abundance: many
d_gene: .
CDR3nt: TGTGCCAGCAGCATCGGGACAGCTCTAATCAAAGCTTTCTTT
CDR3aa: CASSIGTALIKAFF

v_gene: TRBV19
j_gene: TRBJ2-1
abundance: many
d_gene: TRBD2
CDR3nt: TGTGCCAGTCGACGTAGCGGGTCTTACAATGAGCAGTTCTTC
CDR3aa: CASRRSGSYNEQFF

v_gene: TRBV19
j_gene: TRBJ2-5
abundance: many
d_gene: .
CDR3nt: TGTGCCAGTAAAAAACCTTATAGTGAGACCCAGTACTTC
CDR3aa: CASKKPYSETQYF

v_gene: TRBV5-6
j_gene: TRBJ2-5
abundance: many
d_gene: TRBD1
CDR3nt: TGTGCCAGCAGCTTTCCGGGACAGGGGCCCCAAGAGACCCAGTACTTC
CDR3aa: CASSFPGQGPQETQYF

v_gene: TRBV11-2
j_gene: TRBJ2-1
abundance: many
d_gene: TRBD2
CDR3nt: TGTGCCAGCAGCATTACTAGCGGGAGGGGAGTTGGGCAGTTCTTC
CDR3aa: CASSITSGRGVGQFF

v_gene: TRBV5-1
j_gene: TRBJ2-7
abundance: many
d_gene: .
CDR3nt: TGCGCCAGCAGGGGAGGACTGGAAAGCTCCTACGAGCAGTACTTC
CDR3aa: CASRGGLESSYEQYF

v_gene: TRBV11-2
j_gene: TRBJ2-1
abundance: many
d_gene: TRBD2
CDR3nt: TGTGCCAGCACCCTTCGGGTAGCGGGGAGTAGCTACAATGAGCAGTTCTTC
CDR3aa: CASTLRVAGSSYNEQFF

v_gene: TRBV12-2
j_gene: TRBJ2-5
abundance: many
d_gene: .
CDR3nt: TGTGCAAGTCGCTTAGGAGTAAAAGAGACCCAGTACTTC
CDR3aa: CASRLGVKETQYF

v_gene: TRBV10-3
j_gene: TRBJ2-1
abundance: many
d_gene: TRBD2
CDR3nt: TGTGCCATCAGTAAGACTAGCGACTCCTACAATGAGCAGTTCTTC
CDR3aa: CAISKTSDSYNEQFF

v_gene: TRBV6-1
j_gene: TRBJ1-2
abundance: many
d_gene: .
CDR3nt: TGTGCCAGCAGAATAAACAGGGAACAGGGCTACACCTTC
CDR3aa: CASRINREQGYTF

v_gene: TRBV2
j_gene: TRBJ1-3
abundance: many
d_gene: .
CDR3nt: TGTGCCAGCAGCGTCCAGATAGGGAGCTCTGGAAACACCATATATTTT
CDR3aa: CASSVQIGSSGNTIYF

v_gene: TRBV13
j_gene: TRBJ1-3
abundance: many
d_gene: .
CDR3nt: TGTGCCAGCAGCTCCGTTCTAAGGGGTCAAGGGGGAAACACCATATATTTT
CDR3aa: CASSSVLRGQGGNTIYF

v_gene: TRBV11-3
j_gene: TRBJ1-5
abundance: many
d_gene: .
CDR3nt: TGTGCCAGCAGCTCTAAATGTACAGCAAAGGGCAATCAGCCCCAGCATTTT
CDR3aa: CASSSKCTAKGNQPQHF

v_gene: TRBV11-3
j_gene: TRBJ2-3
abundance: many
d_gene: .
CDR3nt: TGTGCCAGCAGCCCCGGCCGGGGTCCCAGAGATACGCAGTATTTT
CDR3aa: CASSPGRGPRDTQYF

v_gene: TRBV27
j_gene: TRBJ1-5
abundance: many
d_gene: .
CDR3nt: TGTGCCAGCAGTACTACAGGGATCAATCAGCCCCAGCATTTT
CDR3aa: CASSTTGINQPQHF

v_gene: TRBV27
j_gene: TRBJ1-5
abundance: many
d_gene: TRBD1
CDR3nt: TGTGCCAGCAGCATACAGGGGAATCAGCCCCAGCATTTT
CDR3aa: CASSIQGNQPQHF

v_gene: TRBV5-1
j_gene: TRBJ2-3
abundance: many
d_gene: .
CDR3nt: TGCGCCAGCAGCTTCGGCGGTAAAACAGATACGCAGTATTTT
CDR3aa: CASSFGGKTDTQYF

v_gene: TRBV5-6
j_gene: TRBJ2-5
abundance: many
d_gene: .
CDR3nt: TGTGCCAGCAGCTTGGACAGGGTAGAGACCCAGTACTTC
CDR3aa: CASSLDRVETQYF

v_gene: TRBV2
j_gene: TRBJ2-1
abundance: few
d_gene: TRBD1
CDR3nt: TGTGCCAGTTCCCTGACAGGGCTGTCCTACAATGAGCAGTTCTTC
CDR3aa: CASSLTGLSYNEQFF

v_gene: TRBV28
j_gene: TRBJ1-3
abundance: many
d_gene: TRBD1
CDR3nt: TGTGCCAGCAGTTTACTACAGGGGTACTCTGGAAACACCATATATTTT
CDR3aa: CASSLLQGYSGNTIYF

v_gene: TRBV2
j_gene: TRBJ1-2
abundance: many
d_gene: TRBD1
CDR3nt: TGTGCCAGCAGTGAGACAGGGTACTATGGCTACACCTTC
CDR3aa: CASSETGYYGYTF

v_gene: TRBV4-1
j_gene: TRBJ2-3
abundance: many
d_gene: TRBD2
CDR3nt: TGCGCCAGCAGCCAAGGACTAGCGCCTTGGACAGATACGCAGTATTTT
CDR3aa: CASSQGLAPWTDTQYF

v_gene: TRBV6-5
j_gene: TRBJ2-7
abundance: many
d_gene: .
CDR3nt: TGTGCCAGCAGTTACTATCAGGGGTCCTACGAGCAGTACTTC
CDR3aa: CASSYYQGSYEQYF

v_gene: TRBV4-2
j_gene: TRBJ2-3
abundance: many
d_gene: TRBD2
CDR3nt: TGTGCCAGCAGCCGAACATCTAGCGGGACCACAGATACGCAGTATTTT
CDR3aa: CASSRTSSGTTDTQYF

v_gene: TRBV28
j_gene: TRBJ2-7
abundance: few
d_gene: TRBD1
CDR3nt: TGTGCCAGCACCACAAAGGACAGGTTCGCCTACGAGCAGTACTTC
CDR3aa: CASTTKDRFAYEQYF

v_gene: TRBV7-8
j_gene: TRBJ2-5
abundance: few
d_gene: .
CDR3nt: TGTGCCAGCAGCCCCGTCTTGACAGGCGGTACGCGAAGTTACTTC
CDR3aa: CASSPVLTGGTRSYF

v_gene: TRBV10-1
j_gene: TRBJ2-2
abundance: many
d_gene: .
CDR3nt: TGCGCCAGCAGTCCTCGTAACACCGGGGAGCTGTTTTTT
CDR3aa: CASSPRNTGELFF

v_gene: TRBV7-9
j_gene: TRBJ2-1
abundance: many
d_gene: .
CDR3nt: TGTGCCAGCAGCTTTGGCCAGGGTTTCAATGAGCAGTTCTTC
CDR3aa: CASSFGQGFNEQFF

v_gene: TRBV11-3
j_gene: TRBJ2-2
abundance: many
d_gene: TRBD2
CDR3nt: TGTGCCAGCAGCTCGGGACTAGCGGGAGTCACCGGGGAGCTGTTTTTT
CDR3aa: CASSSGLAGVTGELFF

v_gene: TRBV23-1
j_gene: TRBJ2-4
abundance: few
d_gene: TRBD2
CDR3nt: TGCGCCAGCAGCCCTGCAACCCAACGCGGGGGAATAGCCAAAAACATTCAGTACTTC
CDR3aa: CASSPATQRGGIAKNIQYF

v_gene: TRBV7-8
j_gene: TRBJ1-2
abundance: many
d_gene: TRBD1
CDR3nt: TGTGCCAGCAGCTTGGCGGCAGGGGGGAACTATGGCTACACCTTC
CDR3aa: CASSLAAGGNYGYTF

v_gene: TRBV27
j_gene: TRBJ1-4
abundance: many
d_gene: .
CDR3nt: TGTGCCAGCAGTTCAGTACTCCAGAGGTCTTCCGCAACTAATGAAAAACTGTTTTTT
CDR3aa: CASSSVLQRSSATNEKLFF

v_gene: TRBV5-4
j_gene: TRBJ1-2
abundance: many
d_gene: TRBD1
CDR3nt: TGTGCCAGCAGCTCCTCCGGGACAGGGAAAGGCTACACCTTC
CDR3aa: CASSSSGTGKGYTF

v_gene: TRBV29-1
j_gene: TRBJ2-7
abundance: many
d_gene: TRBD1
CDR3nt: TGCAGCGTCGGACAGGGGGCATTTGGATTCTCCTACGAGCAGTACTTC
CDR3aa: CSVGQGAFGFSYEQYF

v_gene: TRBV7-2
j_gene: TRBJ2-2
abundance: many
d_gene: .
CDR3nt: TGTGCCAGCAGCCTTAGGGGTCCCACCGGGGAGCTGTTTTTT
CDR3aa: CASSLRGPTGELFF

v_gene: TRBV6-1
j_gene: TRBJ2-5
abundance: many
d_gene: .
CDR3nt: TGTGCCAGCAGAATAGTGGGGCCAGTCTGGGGGACCCAGTACTTC
CDR3aa: CASRIVGPVWGTQYF

v_gene: TRBV9
j_gene: TRBJ2-7
abundance: many
d_gene: TRBD2
CDR3nt: TGTGCCAGCAGCGTAGATCCTAGCGGGGGGACTTACGAGCAGTACTTC
CDR3aa: CASSVDPSGGTYEQYF